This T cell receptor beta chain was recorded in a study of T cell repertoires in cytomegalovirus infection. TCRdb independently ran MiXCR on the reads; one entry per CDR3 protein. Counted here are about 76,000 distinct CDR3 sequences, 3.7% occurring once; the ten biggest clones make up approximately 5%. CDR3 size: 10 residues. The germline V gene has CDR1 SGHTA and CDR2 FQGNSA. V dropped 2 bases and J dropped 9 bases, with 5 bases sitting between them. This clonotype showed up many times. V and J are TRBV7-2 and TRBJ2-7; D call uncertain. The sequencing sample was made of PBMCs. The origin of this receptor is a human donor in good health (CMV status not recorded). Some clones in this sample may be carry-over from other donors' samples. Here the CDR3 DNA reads TGTGCCAGCAGCTTATTAGGGCAGTACTTC. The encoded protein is CASSLLGQYF.